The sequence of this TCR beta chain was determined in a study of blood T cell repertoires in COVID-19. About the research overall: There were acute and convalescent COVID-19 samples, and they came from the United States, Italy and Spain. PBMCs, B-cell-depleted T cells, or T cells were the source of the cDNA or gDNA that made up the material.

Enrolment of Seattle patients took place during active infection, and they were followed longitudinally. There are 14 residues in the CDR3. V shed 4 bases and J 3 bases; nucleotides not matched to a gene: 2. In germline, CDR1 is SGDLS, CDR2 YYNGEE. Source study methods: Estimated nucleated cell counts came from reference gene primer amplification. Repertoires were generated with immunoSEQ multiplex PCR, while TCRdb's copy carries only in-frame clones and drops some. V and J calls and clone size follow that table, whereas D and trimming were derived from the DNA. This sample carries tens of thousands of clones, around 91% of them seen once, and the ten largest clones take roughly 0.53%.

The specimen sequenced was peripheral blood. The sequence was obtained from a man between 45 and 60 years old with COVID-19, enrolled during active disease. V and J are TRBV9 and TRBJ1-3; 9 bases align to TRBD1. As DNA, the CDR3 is TGTGCCAGCAGCTTGGACAGGGGTGGAAACACCATATATTTT. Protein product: CASSLDRGGNTIYF.